This T cell receptor beta chain is from a study of T cell changes during pregnancy in multiple sclerosis. The J segment lost 3 bases and the V segment lost 1 base, leaving 3 bases of the junction unmatched. Germline V gene lookup returns CDR1 SNHLY and CDR2 FYNNEI. This CDR3 contains 14 residues. Here immunoSEQ multiplex PCR was the method, and the copy in TCRdb shows in-frame clones only, minus some. This sample has 70,000 to 95,000 clones, with 90% to 95% found just once. The chain is built from TRBV2 and TRBJ2-7, with 7 positions matching TRBD1. This TCR was sampled from a female donor with multiple sclerosis, enrolled in a pregnancy study. Sequenced material: peripheral blood, taken in the first trimester of pregnancy. The CDR3 is CASSEGQGVYEQYF. Written as DNA, the CDR3 is TGTGCCAGCAGTGAAGGACAGGGAGTCTACGAGCAGTACTTC.